This T cell receptor (beta chain) appears in the sequencing data of a study of T cell clonality in common variable immunodeficiency. The study, taken as a whole, reports: T cell subpopulation sequencing would be needed to explain CVID clonality. Repertoire-complication correlations in CVID were limited by patient heterogeneity.

This CDR3 is 16 amino acids long. Germline V gene lookup returns CDR1 WSHSY and CDR2 SAAADI. V lost 4 bases to trimming and J lost 1 base; unmatched junction nucleotides: 8. Generated by immunoSEQ multiplex PCR, the TCRdb table keeps only in-frame clones and is missing some. The table lists more than 30,000 clones, with no singletons. This clone has only a few counts. Its antigen is unidentified. With the read ending 3 residues before the CDR3 end, the germline J gene is used to fill in that end. The specimen sequenced was peripheral blood mononuclear cells. J is TRBJ2-3 and V is TRBV10-2, with 7 bases identical to TRBD2. This TCR derives from a person aged 18 to 75 in good health. CDR3 DNA (partial): TGCGCCAGCAGTGGGCCTAGCGGTTCCCGCACAGATACG. This codes for CASSGPSGSRTDT. The complete CDR3 sequence is CASSGPSGSRTDTQYF.